The 24 T cell receptor beta chains below come from one sample, sequenced in a study of T-cell reconstitution after alpha-beta-depleted transplantation in children. Using unique molecular identifiers, the investigators prepared the TCRbeta library. TCRdb itself ran the PCR reads through MiXCR, one entry per CDR3 protein. The sample carries around 600,000 distinct CDR3 sequences, more than 9% recorded once. Sequences were derived from PBMCs from the stem cell graft donor, sampled from the stem cell graft. The receptors here all came from a human donor who donated a stem cell graft to a child with acute myeloid leukemia.

This clonotype was detected only a few times. V usage is TRBV28 and J usage is TRBJ1-1; D is perhaps TRBD1 (5 bases). V dropped 7 bases and J dropped 1 base, with 10 bases sitting between them. This CDR3 is built from 13 residues. CDR1 MDHEN and CDR2 SYDVKM come from the germline V gene. CDR3 nucleotides: TGTGCCAGCACTAAGGGGTCGAACACTGAAGCTTTCTTT. Encoded protein: CASTKGSNTEAFF.

There are many counts of this clonotype. The chain recombines TRBV12-3 or TRBV12-4 with TRBJ2-5; no clear D. V gave up 6 bases and J gave up 4 bases, with 9 bases separating them. The CDR3 extends over 12 amino acids. The CDR3 reads CASSRSRETQYF. The CDR3 DNA follows: TGTGCCAGCAGCCGCAGTAGAGAGACCCAGTACTTC.

This clonotype was picked up a small number of times. The chain recombines TRBV7-2 with TRBJ2-3; D call uncertain. Trimming stripped 4 bases from V and 6 bases from J, with 8 bases between. CDR1 is SGHTA and CDR2 is FQGNSA in the germline V gene. The CDR3 length is 12 residues. The chain's CDR3 is CASSSNRDTQYF. The DNA of the CDR3 is TGTGCCAGCAGCTCAAATAGGGATACGCAGTATTTT.

The J gene is TRBJ2-3, the V gene TRBV6-1, with D unclear. Germline CDR1 and CDR2: MNHNS and SASEGT. Trimming left V 3 bases short and J 1 base short, with 8 bases between. This CDR3 has 14 amino acids. In DNA form, the CDR3 reads TGTGCCAGCAGTGACCGGCAGCGCACAGATACGCAGTATTTT. Amino acid sequence: CASSDRQRTDTQYF.

This clonotype was seen more than once but under ten times. The rearrangement joins TRBV28 to TRBJ1-2; tentative D call: TRBD1 (5 bases). The CDR3 has 14 amino acids. CDR1 and CDR2 from the germline V gene are MDHEN and SYDVKM. V shed 3 bases and J shed 3 bases, with 11 bases lying between them. The CDR3 nucleotides are TGTGCCAGCAGTTTTTCAGGGTACGACTATGGCTACACCTTC. The encoded protein is CASSFSGYDYGYTF.

V usage is TRBV28 and J usage is TRBJ2-1, with 8 bases fitting TRBD1. J gave up 8 bases and V 3 bases, and 12 bases lay outside the gene matches. This CDR3 spans 16 amino acids. CDR1 and CDR2 from the germline V gene are MDHEN and SYDVKM. CDR3 protein: CASSFPRGRGHDEQFF. DNA for the CDR3: TGTGCCAGCAGTTTCCCCCGGGGCAGGGGGCACGATGAGCAGTTCTTC.

This clonotype was seen many times. The rearrangement uses TRBV6-2 or TRBV6-3 and TRBJ2-1; perhaps TRBD2 as D (6 bases). V was trimmed by 6 bases and J by 0 bases, leaving 12 bases between them. The germline gives CDR1 MNHEY, CDR2 SVGEGT. This CDR3 is 15 amino acids long. The CDR3 region is CASRTGTSSYNEQFF. The CDR3 bases are TGTGCCAGCAGAACCGGGACTTCCTCCTACAATGAGCAGTTCTTC.

Ten or more counts support this clonotype. This chain links TRBV12-3 or TRBV12-4 with TRBJ2-3; D gene unclear. The CDR3 loop spans 15 amino acids. Trimming cost V 5 bases and J 0 bases, with 12 bases left between them. This CDR3 reads CASSPLTDSTDTQYF. In DNA form, the CDR3 reads TGTGCCAGCAGTCCCCTTACGGACAGCACAGATACGCAGTATTTT.

This clonotype was detected only a few times. V is TRBV7-2 and J is TRBJ2-1, with 8 positions matching TRBD2. Germline V lookup: CDR1 SGHTA, CDR2 FQGNSA. This CDR3 comprises 15 residues. Unmatched junction bases numbered 6, after V lost 4 bases and J lost 4 bases. The CDR3 sequence is CASSSSGGHYNEQFF. The CDR3 DNA is TGTGCCAGCAGCTCGTCGGGAGGGCATTACAATGAGCAGTTCTTC.

V and J are TRBV11-2 and TRBJ2-7; 8 positions match TRBD2. Per the germline V gene, CDR1 is SGHAT and CDR2 is FQNNGV. V was clipped by 2 bases and J by 2 bases; unmatched bases: 5. The CDR3 extends over 15 amino acids. The CDR3 here is CASSLPGAGAYEQYF. CDR3 nucleotide sequence: TGTGCCAGCAGCTTACCCGGAGCGGGAGCCTACGAGCAGTACTTC.

J is TRBJ1-2 and V is TRBV7-2; 10 bases are shared with TRBD1. Trimming took 6 bases from V and 7 from J; bases not matched to a gene: 17. Germline CDR1 reads SGHTA; CDR2 reads FQGNSA. The CDR3 has 17 amino acids. The CDR3: CASSSGLGDRGVGGYTF. The CDR3 region has the DNA TGTGCCAGCAGTTCCGGCTTGGGGGACAGGGGTGTTGGTGGCTACACCTTC.

This clonotype was observed many times. The V gene is TRBV4-2, the J gene TRBJ1-3; D possibly corresponds to TRBD1 (5 bases). V lost 0 bases and J lost 0, with 24 bases in between. Germline-derived CDR1 and CDR2 are LGHNA and YNFKEQ. CDR3 length: 21 amino acids. CDR3 region: CASSQELGAAGLLSSGNTIYF. The CDR3 DNA sequence: TGTGCCAGCAGCCAAGAATTGGGAGCGGCAGGGTTGCTAAGCTCTGGAAACACCATATATTTT.

This clonotype showed up just a few times. The chain has TRBV20-1 and TRBJ2-3, with 10 bases that match TRBD2. V was pared by 1 base and J by 0 bases, with 7 bases of the junction left unmatched. The germline gives CDR1 DFQATT, CDR2 SNEGSKA (reference sequence). The CDR3 loop spans 17 amino acids. CDR3 DNA: TGCAGTGCTAGAGGGAGCGGGAGGGTGGTGAGCACAGATACGCAGTATTTT. Protein: CSARGSGRVVSTDTQYF.

The chain carries TRBV20-1 and TRBJ2-1, with unresolved D. Germline V gives CDR1 DFQATT, CDR2 SNEGSKA (reference sequence). This CDR3 has 13 residues. V was cut by 5 bases and J by 7 bases, with 15 bases left in between. CDR3 coding DNA: TGCAGTGCTTACCTATCGTGGGCTAATGAGCAGTTCTTC. Amino acid sequence: CSAYLSWANEQFF.

The rearrangement joins TRBV7-9 to TRBJ2-7; 11 bases are shared with TRBD2. Looked up from germline, CDR1 is SEHNR and CDR2 is FQNEAQ (reference sequence). Trimming at V came to 5 bases and at J to 3 bases, leaving 6 bases not matched to a gene. This CDR3 region has 15 residues. CDR3 amino acids: CASSIGTSGGYEQYF. DNA of the CDR3: TGTGCCAGCAGCATCGGGACTAGCGGAGGCTACGAGCAGTACTTC.

This clonotype was observed a few times. The gene calls are TRBV6-2 or TRBV6-3 and TRBJ2-2; D call uncertain. The CDR3 extends over 14 amino acids. From germline, CDR1 is MNHEY and CDR2 SVGEGT. Between the trimmed V and J ends, which lost 5 bases and 7 bases, there was a span of 14 bases. This CDR3 reads CASSPLVRGGELFF. For the CDR3, the DNA is TGTGCCAGCAGTCCCCTCGTTAGAGGCGGGGAGCTGTTTTTT.

This clonotype has more than one count but fewer than ten. The chain employs TRBV20-1 and TRBJ2-7; TRBD1 agrees at 9 bases. The trim removed 6 bases at V and 1 base at J, leaving 10 bases unmatched. This CDR3 spans 15 amino acids. CDR1 is DFQATT and CDR2 is SNEGSKA in the germline V gene (reference sequence). The CDR3: CSAPNPGTGSYEQYF. In DNA, the CDR3 is TGCAGTGCCCCTAACCCCGGGACAGGGTCCTACGAGCAGTACTTC.

This clonotype was counted at least ten times. The rearrangement links TRBV7-3 to TRBJ2-1, with D possibly matching TRBD1 (5 bases). Germline V gene lookup returns CDR1 SGHTA and CDR2 FQGTGA. V lost 3 bases, J lost 9 bases, and 12 bases lay in between. CDR3 size: 13 residues. The CDR3 reads CASSFVWGGEQFF. CDR3 bases: TGTGCCAGCAGCTTTGTATGGGGCGGTGAGCAGTTCTTC. Variable domain in full (rest from reference TRBV7-3 and TRBJ2-1): GAGVSQTPSNKVTEKGKYVELRCDPISGHTALYWYRQSLGQGPEFLIYFQGTGAADDSGLPNDRFFAVRPEGSVSTLKIQRTERGDSAVYLCASSFVWGGEQFFGPGTRLTVL.

This clonotype was observed at least ten times. The rearrangement uses TRBV5-1 and TRBJ2-1; 7 bases are shared with TRBD2. V trimming: 3 bases; J trimming: 4 bases; junction bases outside the gene matches: 10. The CDR3 length is 16 residues. Germline values: CDR1 SGHRS, CDR2 YFSETQ. Here the CDR3 DNA reads TGCGCCAGCAGCTCCCAGGCAGCGGGGAGGTACAATGAGCAGTTCTTC. Translated, it gives CASSSQAAGRYNEQFF.

J is TRBJ2-1 and V is TRBV27; the D call may be TRBD1 or TRBD2 (5 bases each). Germline V gene lookup returns CDR1 MNHEY and CDR2 SMNVEV (reference sequence). Deletions cut 0 bases from V and 1 base from J, with 10 bases between. The CDR3 loop spans 16 amino acids. As DNA, the CDR3 is TGTGCCAGCAGTTTATCCGGGACCTGGTCCTACAATGAGCAGTTCTTC. Translation: CASSLSGTWSYNEQFF.

There are many counts of this clonotype. The CDR3 region is CASSLHSGANVLTF. Here the CDR3 DNA reads TGTGCCAGCAGTTTGCACTCTGGGGCCAACGTCCTGACTTTC. This chain uses TRBV12-3 or TRBV12-4 with TRBJ2-6; no firm D call. This CDR3 is built from 14 residues. V lost 3 bases and J lost 0, with 3 bases in between.

On this clonotype: A much larger clone lies a single base off, so this may be a read error. The DNA for the CDR3 is TGTGCCAGCAGTTTTGGGGGCGGCCACACCTTC. Translating it yields CASSFGGGHTF. The gene calls are TRBV12-3 or TRBV12-4 and TRBJ1-2; D perhaps matches TRBD1 (6 bases). Trimming shortened V by 3 bases and J by 12 bases, and 11 bases separated the two germline ends. This CDR3 spans 11 amino acids.

This clonotype came up many times. The gene calls are TRBV29-1 and TRBJ2-3; 9 nucleotides align to TRBD1. Per the germline V gene, CDR1 is SQVTM and CDR2 is ANQGSEA. This CDR3 contains 14 residues. After removal of 6 bases from V and 9 bases from J, the junction contained 13 bases not matched to a gene. CDR3: CSVGGTGPFGTQYF. The CDR3 bases are TGCAGCGTCGGCGGGACAGGGCCATTTGGGACGCAGTATTTT.

This clonotype showed up many times. The rearrangement links TRBV28 to TRBJ2-3, with D tentatively TRBD1 or TRBD2 (5 bases each). CDR3 size: 16 residues. CDR1 and CDR2 (germline): MDHEN, SYDVKM. The germline V and J ends were trimmed by 2 bases and 6 bases, with 18 bases remaining between them. This CDR3 is CASSLRGALTGDTQYF. As DNA, the CDR3 is TGTGCCAGCAGTTTACGAGGGGCCCTGACGGGCGATACGCAGTATTTT.